The 21 T cell receptor beta chains listed next were all sequenced from one sample in a study of shared clonotypes between healthy human individuals (TCRdb year 2020). Library prep was done by the immunoSEQ multiplex PCR assay. Drawn from immuneACCESS, this table holds only the in-frame rearrangements with V and J called that TCRdb kept. Clones are partly lost; checked studies trace under half to an unresolved V gene and leave the rest unexplained. Counted in this sample were some 1.4 million clones; roughly 96% of them appeared once. The leading ten clones occupy over 1% of the sample. Specimen: naive CD4+ T cells sorted from blood. Explained via the paper, the cell subset or site label denotes: CD45RA+ positively selected. These receptors originate from a man under 40 in good health.

The CDR3 DNA is TGTGCCAGCAGCTTTCGGCAGGGAAATGAAGCTTTCTTT. This gives the protein CASSFRQGNEAFF. The chain combines TRBV11-1 with TRBJ1-1; TRBD1 is a possible D gene (5 bases). CDR3 length: 13 amino acids. The germline V gene has CDR1 SGHAT and CDR2 FQDESV (reference sequence). V dropped 3 bases and J dropped 7 bases, with 12 bases sitting between them.

In this sample, this clone turned up once. The J gene is TRBJ2-5, the V gene TRBV6-6; TRBD1 matches 7 bases. Germline CDR1 and CDR2: MNHNY and SVGAGI (reference sequence). V trimming: 9 bases; J trimming: 3 bases; junction bases outside the gene matches: 16. CDR3 length: 16 amino acids. The CDR3 is CASLRRGDSNKETQYF. The CDR3 DNA reads as TGTGCCAGTCTCCGGCGTGGGGACAGTAATAAAGAGACCCAGTACTTC.

This chain links TRBV11-3 with TRBJ1-1, with unresolved D. V dropped 11 bases and J dropped 8 bases, with 12 bases sitting between them. The CDR3 extends over 10 amino acids. Germline CDR1 reads SGHNT; CDR2 reads YENEEA. This chain's CDR3 is CAPPTGEAFF. CDR3 sequence (DNA): TGTGCCCCCCCCACTGGCGAAGCTTTCTTT.

The chain combines TRBV7-9 with TRBJ2-7; D is unresolved. Germline CDR1 is SEHNR and CDR2 is FQNEAQ (reference sequence). The CDR3 totals 13 residues. Trimming took 8 bases from V and 3 from J, leaving 14 bases between them. For the CDR3, the DNA is TGTGCCAGCGCCCAGCTGCCCAACTACGAGCAGTACTTC. It is translated as CASAQLPNYEQYF.

The rearrangement links TRBV2 to TRBJ2-3; D may be TRBD1 (7 bases). Between the trimmed V and J ends, which lost 6 bases and 1 base, there was a span of 23 bases. This CDR3 comprises 18 residues. The germline gives CDR1 SNHLY, CDR2 FYNNEI. CDR3 in amino acids: CASRYGRGVPDRTDTQYF. The CDR3 nucleotides are TGTGCCAGCAGGTACGGCAGGGGGGTACCGGACCGCACAGATACGCAGTATTTT.

This clone has just one count. The V call is TRBV10-1, the J call TRBJ1-1, with D possibly TRBD1 on 5 matching bases. Trimming removed 5 bases at V and 4 bases at J, with 14 bases between. This CDR3 spans 14 amino acids. Germline CDR1 reads WNHNN; CDR2 reads SYGVQD (reference sequence). Written as DNA, the CDR3 is TGCGCCAGCAGTCCGACACGGGGACTCACTGAAGCTTTCTTT. It codes for CASSPTRGLTEAFF.

The chain uses TRBV6-5 and TRBJ2-7, with 7 positions matching TRBD1. The junction had 7 bases not matched to a gene; V was cut back by 5 bases and J by 0 bases. The CDR3 runs 15 residues. The germline V gene encodes CDR1 MNHEY and CDR2 SVGAGI. CDR3 in amino acids: CASSPFDRDSYEQYF. For the CDR3, the DNA is TGTGCCAGCAGTCCCTTCGACAGGGACTCCTACGAGCAGTACTTC.

This chain joins TRBV11-2 and TRBJ2-5; the match to TRBD1 covers 10 bases. Germline V CDR1 and CDR2: SGHAT, FQNNGV. The CDR3 has 14 amino acids. With V trimmed by 5 bases and J by 5 bases, 5 bases remained unmatched. CDR3 loop: CASSTTGGWETQYF. The CDR3 DNA sequence: TGTGCCAGCAGCACGACAGGGGGCTGGGAGACCCAGTACTTC.

The rearrangement links TRBV28 to TRBJ2-3; D unresolved. Trimming stripped 5 bases from V and 2 bases from J, with 5 bases between. This CDR3 is 12 amino acids long. CDR1 and CDR2 from the germline V gene are MDHEN and SYDVKM. The CDR3, as DNA: TGTGCCAGCAGTACAACCACAGATACGCAGTATTTT. It encodes CASSTTTDTQYF. Combining the CDR3 with reference TRBV28 and TRBJ2-3 gives the whole variable domain DVKVTQSSRYLVKRTGEKVFLECVQDMDHENMFWYRQDPGLGLRLIYFSYDVKMKEKGDIPEGYSVSREKKERFSLILESASTNQTSMYLCASSTTTDTQYFGPGTRLTVL.

The CDR3 loop is CASSDWDRGGTEAFF. The DNA for the CDR3 is TGTGCCAGCAGCGACTGGGACAGGGGAGGCACTGAAGCTTTCTTT. The chain employs TRBV5-4 and TRBJ1-1; 10 bases align to TRBD1. The CDR3 is 15 residues long. Losses at the gene ends were 4 bases for V and 4 bases for J; bases not matched to a gene: 7. CDR1 is SGHNT and CDR2 is YYREEE in the germline V gene (reference sequence).

The chain has TRBV6-1 and TRBJ2-7; D may match TRBD1 or TRBD2 (5 bases each). The CDR3 is made up of 15 amino acids. Germline CDR1 and CDR2: MNHNS and SASEGT. V was shortened by 5 bases and J by 2 bases, with 16 bases between the two germline ends. Written as DNA, the CDR3 is TGTGCCAGCAGTTCCACCGAGGGGTTACCCTACGAGCAGTACTTC. Residues: CASSSTEGLPYEQYF.

The chain uses TRBV27 and TRBJ2-5, with D hard to call. Germline V gives CDR1 MNHEY, CDR2 SMNVEV (reference sequence). CDR3 length: 11 amino acids. The V gene lost 6 bases and the J gene lost 7 bases, with 9 bases spanning the gap. CDR3: CASSHRGTQYF. CDR3 DNA sequence: TGTGCCAGCAGCCACCGTGGGACCCAGTACTTC.

In this sample, this clone turned up once. The J gene is TRBJ2-7, the V gene TRBV19, with 9 bases lining up with TRBD1. In germline, CDR1 is LNHDA, CDR2 SQIVND (reference sequence). Germline trimming cut 5 bases from V and 2 bases from J; bases unmatched to any gene: 7. This CDR3 spans 15 amino acids. In DNA, the CDR3 is TGTGCCAGTAGTGACGGGACAGGGCGACCCTACGAGCAGTACTTC. Its protein product is CASSDGTGRPYEQYF.

V usage is TRBV7-9 and J usage is TRBJ1-1; D call uncertain. Germline V lookup: CDR1 SEHNR, CDR2 FQNEAQ (reference sequence). V gave up 5 bases and J gave up 6 bases, with 16 bases separating them. This CDR3 contains 14 residues. The CDR3: CASSLRLEIAEAFF. CDR3 nucleotide sequence: TGTGCCAGCAGCCTCCGTTTAGAAATCGCTGAAGCTTTCTTT.

For this clone: Other nucleotide sequences in the sample specify the same CDR3. The chain couples TRBV9 to TRBJ2-1, with TRBD1 as a possible D gene (6 bases). Deletions cut 0 bases from V and 5 bases from J, with 9 bases between. The germline V gene encodes CDR1 SGDLS and CDR2 YYNGEE. The CDR3 is made up of 14 amino acids. The DNA of the CDR3 is TGTGCCAGCAGCGTAGATCCAGGGGACAATGAGCAGTTCTTC. It yields the protein CASSVDPGDNEQFF. Using reference TRBV9 and TRBJ2-1 for the parts outside the CDR3, the full variable domain is DSGVTQTPKHLITATGQRVTLRCSPRSGDLSVYWYQQSLDQGLQFLIQYYNGEERAKGNILERFSAQQFPDLHSELNLSSLELGDSALYFCASSVDPGDNEQFFGPGTRLTVL.

V usage is TRBV6-1 and J usage is TRBJ2-7, with 7 nucleotides matching TRBD1. There are 16 residues in the CDR3. Germline lookup yields CDR1 MNHNS and CDR2 SASEGT. The junction had 7 bases not matched to a gene; V was cut back by 0 bases and J by 2 bases. The CDR3 loop reads CASSEALLQGAYEQYF. Here the CDR3 DNA reads TGTGCCAGCAGTGAAGCGCTTCTCCAGGGGGCCTACGAGCAGTACTTC.

This sequence joins TRBV5-1 and TRBJ2-3; D is possibly TRBD2 (7 bases). The CDR3 has 19 amino acids. The germline gives CDR1 SGHRS, CDR2 YFSETQ. The ends were cut back, 4 bases at V and 0 bases at J, with 24 bases in the middle. The CDR3 bases are TGCGCCAGCAGCGGTTGGGGGGCTAGCGGATCTGTTAGCACAGATACGCAGTATTTT. Its protein is CASSGWGASGSVSTDTQYF.

The chain employs TRBV18 and TRBJ1-1; D possibly corresponds to TRBD1 (6 bases). Germline CDR1 and CDR2: KGHSH and LQKENI. The CDR3 has 15 amino acids. Between the trimmed V and J ends, which lost 4 bases and 0 bases, there was a span of 12 bases. The DNA of the CDR3 is TGTGCCAGCTCACGACAGGACGACCTGAACACTGAAGCTTTCTTT. It yields the protein CASSRQDDLNTEAFF.

The chain has TRBV5-1 and TRBJ2-4; TRBD1 matches 7 bases. This CDR3 is 11 amino acids long. CDR1 is SGHRS, CDR2 YFSETQ, per germline. V was pared by 5 bases and J by 9 bases, with 2 bases of the junction left unmatched. The CDR3 is CASRTGCIQYF. In DNA form, the CDR3 reads TGCGCCAGCAGGACAGGGTGCATTCAGTACTTC.

This chain links TRBV9 with TRBJ1-1; 8 bases are shared with TRBD1. CDR3 size: 17 residues. Trimming removed 0 bases from V and 0 bases from J; junction bases left unmatched: 7. Germline CDR1 SGDLS, CDR2 YYNGEE. CDR3 DNA sequence: TGTGCCAGCAGCGTAGCCGGGACAGGAATTATGAACACTGAAGCTTTCTTT. Amino acids: CASSVAGTGIMNTEAFF.

The chain couples TRBV21-1 to TRBJ2-7; the tabulated D call, TRBD1, remains unverified against the DNA. TRBV21-1 constitutes a pseudogene. This CDR3 contains 19 residues. The CDR3 DNA reads as TGTGCCAGCAGCAAAGAATGGCAATGTGGGACAGGGGGCGTTTACGAGCAGTACTTC. Its translation: CASSKEWQCGTGGVYEQYF.